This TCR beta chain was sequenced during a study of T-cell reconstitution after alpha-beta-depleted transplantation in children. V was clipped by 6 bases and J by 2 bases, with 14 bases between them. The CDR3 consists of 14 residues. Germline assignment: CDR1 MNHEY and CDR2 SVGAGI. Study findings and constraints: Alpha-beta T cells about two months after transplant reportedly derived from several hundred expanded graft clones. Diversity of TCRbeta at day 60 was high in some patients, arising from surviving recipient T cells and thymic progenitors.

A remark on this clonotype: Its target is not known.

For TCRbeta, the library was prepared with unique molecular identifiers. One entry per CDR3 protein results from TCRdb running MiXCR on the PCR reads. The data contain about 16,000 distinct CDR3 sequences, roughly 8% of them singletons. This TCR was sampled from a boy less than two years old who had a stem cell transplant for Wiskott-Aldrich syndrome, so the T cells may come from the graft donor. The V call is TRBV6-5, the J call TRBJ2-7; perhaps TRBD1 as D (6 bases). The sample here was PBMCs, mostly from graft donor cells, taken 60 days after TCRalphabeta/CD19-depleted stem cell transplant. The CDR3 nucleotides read TGTGCCAGCAGACCGGGACACGGAGCCTACGAGCAGTACTTC. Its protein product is CASRPGHGAYEQYF.